Below are 24 T cell receptor beta chains sequenced from a single sample in a study of cytomegalovirus exposure and HLA in healthy donors. A multiplex PCR was run with 60 Vbeta primers and 13 Jbeta primers. Only in-frame clones appear in the TCRdb table, and some are missing; sequencing was by immunoSEQ multiplex PCR. Of tens of thousands of clones listed, roughly 78% are singletons. The sample taken for sequencing was PBMCs. Source of these receptors: a woman between 40 and 55 years old in good health and CMV-seropositive.

This clone was counted a few times. V gene TRBV11-3 combines with J gene TRBJ2-1; 15 nucleotides agree with TRBD2. Germline lookup yields CDR1 SGHNT and CDR2 YENEEA. V lost 5 bases and J lost 6; bases outside the gene matches: 5. The CDR3 has 16 residues. The chain's CDR3 is CASSRTSGGAINEQFF. CDR3 DNA: TGTGCCAGCAGCCGGACTAGCGGGGGGGCCATCAATGAGCAGTTCTTC.

This sequence joins TRBV6-5 and TRBJ1-5, with a weak D call TRBD1 (6 bases). Trimming shortened V by 7 bases and J by 9 bases, and 19 bases separated the two germline ends. The CDR3 is 14 amino acids. Germline V gene data show CDR1 as MNHEY and CDR2 as SVGAGI. The CDR3 nucleotides read TGTGCCAGCACCATACAGGGACCCTTCGGGCCCCAGCATTTT. Protein sequence: CASTIQGPFGPQHF.

Written as DNA, the CDR3 is TGTGCCAGCAGCTTGGGAAGCATCGAGCAGTACTTC. Its translation: CASSLGSIEQYF. J is TRBJ2-7 and V is TRBV5-4; no clear D gene. Deletions cut 0 bases from V and 6 bases from J, with 7 bases between. Germline V CDR1 and CDR2: SGHNT, YYREEE (reference sequence). This CDR3 is 12 amino acids long.

The chain links TRBV5-4 to TRBJ2-3; 15 bases agree with TRBD2. J was trimmed by 2 bases and V by 5 bases; bases with no gene match: 6. The CDR3 is 17 residues long. Germline-derived CDR1 and CDR2 are SGHNT and YYREEE (reference sequence). The DNA of the CDR3 is TGTGCCAGCAGGGGACTAGCGGGGGGACTATTCACAGATACGCAGTATTTT. Amino acids: CASRGLAGGLFTDTQYF.

This CDR3 is CASSIPYRDSYEQYF. As DNA, the CDR3 is TGTGCCAGTAGTATTCCATACAGGGACTCCTACGAGCAGTACTTC. The V gene is TRBV19, the J gene TRBJ2-7; a possible D gene is TRBD1 (6 bases). Trimming cost V 3 bases and J 0 bases, with 12 bases left between them. The germline gives CDR1 LNHDA, CDR2 SQIVND (reference sequence). There are 15 residues in the CDR3.

V usage is TRBV9 and J usage is TRBJ2-7, with D possibly TRBD1 on 5 matching bases. The ends were cut back, 3 bases at V and 4 bases at J, with 14 bases in the middle. The CDR3 extends over 14 amino acids. From germline, CDR1 is SGDLS and CDR2 YYNGEE. The CDR3 DNA sequence: TGTGCCAGCAGCGCCCGAGCCCAGGGTTACGAGCAGTACTTC. This codes for CASSARAQGYEQYF. The full variable domain, completed using reference TRBV9 and TRBJ2-7, is DSGVTQTPKHLITATGQRVTLRCSPRSGDLSVYWYQQSLDQGLQFLIQYYNGEERAKGNILERFSAQQFPDLHSELNLSSLELGDSALYFCASSARAQGYEQYFGPGTRLTVT.

The chain uses TRBV2 and TRBJ2-5, with D possibly TRBD1 on 6 matching bases. The germline CDR1 and CDR2 sequences are SNHLY and FYNNEI. CDR3 size: 13 residues. Trimming removed 11 bases from V and 1 base from J, with 14 bases in between. The CDR3 is CAGTVDSQETQYF. DNA of the CDR3: TGTGCCGGAACGGTGGACAGCCAAGAGACCCAGTACTTC.

The chain carries TRBV5-1 and TRBJ1-1, with TRBD1 matching over 7 bases. Trimming cost V 4 bases and J 3 bases; bases outside gene matches: 9. CDR3 length: 15 residues. Germline CDR1 SGHRS, CDR2 YFSETQ. The CDR3 bases are TGCGCCAGCAGCAAACCAAGACAGGGCGACACTGAAGCTTTCTTT. Translation: CASSKPRQGDTEAFF.

This clone showed up just a few times. The chain is built from TRBV5-6 and TRBJ2-3, with 15 positions matching TRBD2. There are 17 residues in the CDR3. The V segment lost 1 base and the J segment 6 bases; nucleotides outside the gene matches: 6. Germline CDR1 SGHDT, CDR2 YYEEEE. The CDR3 region has the DNA TGTGCCAGCAGCTTGAGGACTAGCGGGGGGGCGGGGGATACGCAGTATTTT. Residues: CASSLRTSGGAGDTQYF.

CDR3 sequence reads: CASSARQGVGNQPQHF. Written as DNA, the CDR3 is TGTGCCAGCAGCGCCCGACAGGGCGTAGGCAATCAGCCCCAGCATTTT. V gene TRBV2 combines with J gene TRBJ1-5; TRBD1 matches 7 bases. CDR1 SNHLY and CDR2 FYNNEI come from the germline V gene. The CDR3 contains 16 residues. With 6 bases clipped from V and 2 bases from J, the junction kept 10 bases outside the gene matches.

The rearrangement uses TRBV7-6 and TRBJ2-1; D unresolved. The length of the CDR3 is 13 residues. Germline V gene data show CDR1 as SGHVS and CDR2 as FNYEAQ. The germline V and J ends were trimmed by 6 bases and 5 bases, with 11 bases remaining between them. The CDR3 loop reads CASSSAPNNEQFF. In nucleotides, the CDR3 is TGTGCCAGCAGTTCTGCCCCTAACAATGAGCAGTTCTTC. Filled out from reference TRBV7-6 and TRBJ2-1, the complete variable domain reads GAGVSQSPRYKVTKRGQDVALRCDPISGHVSLYWYRQALGQGPEFLTYFNYEAQQDKSGLPNDRFSAERPEGSISTLTIQRTEQRDSAMYRCASSSAPNNEQFFGPGTRLTVL.

The chain uses TRBV30 and TRBJ1-2; weak D call: TRBD1 (5 bases). V was trimmed by 3 bases and J by 7 bases, leaving 12 bases between them. Germline lookup yields CDR1 GTSNPN and CDR2 SVGIG (reference sequence). This CDR3 is 12 amino acids long. CDR3 region: CAWRATVGGYTF. Written as DNA, the CDR3 is TGTGCCTGGAGAGCGACAGTAGGTGGCTACACCTTC.

This clone was observed a few times. The V gene is TRBV4-1, the J gene TRBJ1-3; 7 bases map to TRBD1. CDR1 MGHRA and CDR2 YSYEKL come from the germline V gene. V shed 2 bases and J 8 bases; nucleotides not matched to a gene: 9. There are 15 residues in the CDR3. The CDR3 nucleotides read TGCGCCAGCAGCCAACTAGGACAGGTGGGAGACACCATATATTTT. It translates to CASSQLGQVGDTIYF.

The DNA for the CDR3 is TGTGCCAGCAGCTTATCGCGGGGCACCGGGGAGCTGTTTTTT. Translating it yields CASSLSRGTGELFF. V usage is TRBV7-3 and J usage is TRBJ2-2, with D maybe TRBD2 (6 bases). Germline CDR1 reads SGHTA; CDR2 reads FQGTGA. V dropped 2 bases and J dropped 4 bases, with 8 bases sitting between them. This CDR3 is 14 amino acids long.

The rearrangement links TRBV6-1 to TRBJ2-7, with a tentative D call TRBD1 (6 bases). Germline loops: CDR1 MNHNS, CDR2 SASEGT. V lost 4 bases, J lost 3 bases, and 10 bases lay in between. The CDR3 spans 13 residues. The DNA of the CDR3 is TGTGCCAGCAGTGGACAGGAGAACTACGAGCAGTACTTC. Translating it yields CASSGQENYEQYF.

This clone was seen more than once but under ten times. The V and J genes are TRBV9 and TRBJ2-3, with 12 bases identical to TRBD1. Germline CDR1 is SGDLS and CDR2 is YYNGEE. The V segment lost 3 bases and the J segment 5 bases; nucleotides outside the gene matches: 4. The CDR3 spans 15 residues. CDR3 in DNA: TGTGCCAGCAGCGCGGGACAGGGGGCTGTAGATACGCAGTATTTT. This gives the protein CASSAGQGAVDTQYF.

This clone was recorded a few times. The rearrangement joins TRBV29-1 to TRBJ1-2; the D gene is possibly TRBD1 (5 bases). The CDR3 is made up of 14 amino acids. Germline V gene lookup returns CDR1 SQVTM and CDR2 ANQGSEA. V was shortened by 3 bases and J by 0 bases, with 11 bases between the two germline ends. CDR3 amino acids: CSVDTDKSNYGYTF. CDR3 bases: TGCAGCGTTGATACGGACAAGTCTAACTATGGCTACACCTTC.

This sequence joins TRBV4-1 and TRBJ1-5; D ambiguous. The germline CDR1 and CDR2 sequences are MGHRA and YSYEKL. Trimming cost V 1 base and J 2 bases, with 18 bases left between them. This CDR3 region has 18 residues. CDR3 region: CASSQVGRAAGGNQPQHF. The CDR3 DNA sequence: TGCGCCAGCAGCCAAGTGGGGAGGGCAGCTGGTGGCAATCAGCCCCAGCATTTT.

This clone was recorded a few times. The CDR3 here is CSVLAGGNLDEQFF. Written as DNA, the CDR3 is TGCAGCGTTTTAGCGGGGGGAAACCTGGATGAGCAGTTCTTC. V usage is TRBV29-1 and J usage is TRBJ2-1; 10 bases are shared with TRBD2. The CDR3 has 14 amino acids. Unmatched junction bases numbered 9, after V lost 5 bases and J lost 8 bases. CDR1 and CDR2 from the germline V gene are SQVTM and ANQGSEA.

The rearrangement joins TRBV5-1 to TRBJ1-6, with a tentative D call TRBD1 (6 bases). This CDR3 is 13 amino acids long. Looked up from germline, CDR1 is SGHRS and CDR2 is YFSETQ. The V end lost 4 bases, the J end lost 6 bases, and 8 bases lay between the germline ends. CDR3 nucleotides: TGCGCCAGCAGCCTAGGGGGTAATTCACCCCTCCACTTT. Residues: CASSLGGNSPLHF.

This clone was observed a handful of times. The chain combines TRBV5-1 with TRBJ2-3; D is unresolved. This CDR3 is 13 amino acids long. Trimming took 0 bases from V and 3 from J, leaving 5 bases between them. CDR1 and CDR2 (germline): SGHRS, YFSETQ. The CDR3 coding sequence is TGCGCCAGCAGCTTGGACGGGACAGATACGCAGTATTTT. As protein: CASSLDGTDTQYF.

This clone was observed a handful of times. The CDR3 reads CATSTRSSYEQYF. The CDR3, as DNA: TGTGCCACCTCGACTAGGAGCTCCTACGAGCAGTACTTC. V usage is TRBV6-5 and J usage is TRBJ2-7; the D gene is possibly TRBD2 (6 bases). The CDR3 runs to 13 residues. In germline, CDR1 is MNHEY, CDR2 SVGAGI. V lost 10 bases, J lost 0 bases, and 13 bases lay in between.

This chain uses TRBV6-5 with TRBJ1-6, with TRBD1 identical over 11 bases. The CDR3 has 16 residues. The germline gives CDR1 MNHEY, CDR2 SVGAGI. Trimming cost V 4 bases and J 7 bases; bases outside gene matches: 6. The CDR3 region is CASSWTGGAPNSPLHF. DNA of the CDR3: TGTGCCAGCAGTTGGACAGGGGGCGCCCCAAATTCACCCCTCCACTTT.

The gene calls are TRBV7-9 and TRBJ2-3; unclear D gene. V was cut by 4 bases and J by 4 bases, with 6 bases left in between. This CDR3 spans 12 amino acids. Germline V gene lookup returns CDR1 SEHNR and CDR2 FQNEAQ (reference sequence). CDR3 sequence (DNA): TGTGCCAGCAGCTCACAATCAGATACGCAGTATTTT. Its protein is CASSSQSDTQYF.